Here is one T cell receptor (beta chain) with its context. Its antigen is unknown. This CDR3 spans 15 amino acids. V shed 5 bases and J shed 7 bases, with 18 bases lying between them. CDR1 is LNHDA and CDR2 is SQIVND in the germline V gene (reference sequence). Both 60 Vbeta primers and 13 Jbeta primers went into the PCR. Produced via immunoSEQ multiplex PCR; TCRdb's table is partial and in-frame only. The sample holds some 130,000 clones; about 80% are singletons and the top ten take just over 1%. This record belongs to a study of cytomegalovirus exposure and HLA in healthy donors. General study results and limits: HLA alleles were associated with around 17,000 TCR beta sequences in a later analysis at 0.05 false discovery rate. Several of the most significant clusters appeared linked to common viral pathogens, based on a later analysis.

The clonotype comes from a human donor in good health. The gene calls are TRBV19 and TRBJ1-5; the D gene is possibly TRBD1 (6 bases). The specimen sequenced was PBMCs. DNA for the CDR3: TGTGCCAGTAGTCCCCGGGGACAAACCGGGCAGCCCCAGCATTTT. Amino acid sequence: CASSPRGQTGQPQHF.